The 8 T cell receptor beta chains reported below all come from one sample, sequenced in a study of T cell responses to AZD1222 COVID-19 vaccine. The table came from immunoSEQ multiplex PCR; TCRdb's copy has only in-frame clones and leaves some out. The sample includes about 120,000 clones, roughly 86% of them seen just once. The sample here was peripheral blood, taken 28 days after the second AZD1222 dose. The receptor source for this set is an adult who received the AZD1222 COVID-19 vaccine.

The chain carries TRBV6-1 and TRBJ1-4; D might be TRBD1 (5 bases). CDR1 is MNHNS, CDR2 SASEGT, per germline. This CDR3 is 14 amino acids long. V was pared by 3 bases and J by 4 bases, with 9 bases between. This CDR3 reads CASSDGGYNEKLFF. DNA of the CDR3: TGTGCCAGCAGTGACGGGGGGTATAATGAAAAACTGTTTTTT.

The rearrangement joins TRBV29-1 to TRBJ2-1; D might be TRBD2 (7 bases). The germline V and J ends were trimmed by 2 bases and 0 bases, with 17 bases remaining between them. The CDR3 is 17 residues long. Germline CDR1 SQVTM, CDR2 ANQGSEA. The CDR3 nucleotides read TGCAGCGTTGAACTGGGCGGGGGCCTTAGCTCCTACAATGAGCAGTTCTTC. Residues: CSVELGGGLSSYNEQFF.

The CDR3 bases are TGTGCCAGCATCAATGGGGGTGAATACGAGCAGTACTTC. Translated: CASINGGEYEQYF. This chain uses TRBV6-6 with TRBJ2-7; D may match TRBD1 or TRBD2 (5 bases each). The V end was cut by 7 bases, the J end by 4 bases, with 14 bases between. CDR1 MNHNY and CDR2 SVGAGI come from the germline V gene (reference sequence). This CDR3 is 13 amino acids long.

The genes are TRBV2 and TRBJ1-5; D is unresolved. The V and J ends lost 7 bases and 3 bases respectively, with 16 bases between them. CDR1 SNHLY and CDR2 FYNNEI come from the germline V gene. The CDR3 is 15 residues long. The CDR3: CASTRGEGINQPQHF. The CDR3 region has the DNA TGTGCCAGCACTCGAGGTGAGGGCATCAATCAGCCCCAGCATTTT.

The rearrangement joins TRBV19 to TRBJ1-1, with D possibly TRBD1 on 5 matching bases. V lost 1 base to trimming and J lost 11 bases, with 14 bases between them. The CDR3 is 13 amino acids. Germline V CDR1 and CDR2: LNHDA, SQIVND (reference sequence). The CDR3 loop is CASSIGWGTPAFF. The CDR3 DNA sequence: TGTGCCAGTAGTATAGGATGGGGGACTCCGGCTTTCTTT.

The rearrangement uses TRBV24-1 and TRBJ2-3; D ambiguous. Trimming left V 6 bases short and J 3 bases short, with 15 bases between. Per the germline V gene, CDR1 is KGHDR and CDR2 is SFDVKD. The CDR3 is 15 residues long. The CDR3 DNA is TGTGCCACCAGTTCGGCTTTTTCCCCTACAGATACGCAGTATTTT. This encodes CATSSAFSPTDTQYF.

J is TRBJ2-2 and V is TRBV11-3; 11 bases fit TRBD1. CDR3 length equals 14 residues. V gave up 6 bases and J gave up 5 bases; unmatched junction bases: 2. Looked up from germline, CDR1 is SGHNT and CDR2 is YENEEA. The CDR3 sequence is CASRGTGGTGELFF. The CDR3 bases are TGTGCCAGCAGAGGGACAGGGGGAACCGGGGAGCTGTTTTTT.

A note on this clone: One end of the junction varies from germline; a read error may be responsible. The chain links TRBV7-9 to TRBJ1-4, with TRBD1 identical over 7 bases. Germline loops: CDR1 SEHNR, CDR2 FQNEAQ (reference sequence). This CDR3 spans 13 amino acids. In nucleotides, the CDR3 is TGTGCCAGCAGCCCAGCCTCGGGACAGCGGGTGATTTTT. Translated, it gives CASSPASGQRVIF.